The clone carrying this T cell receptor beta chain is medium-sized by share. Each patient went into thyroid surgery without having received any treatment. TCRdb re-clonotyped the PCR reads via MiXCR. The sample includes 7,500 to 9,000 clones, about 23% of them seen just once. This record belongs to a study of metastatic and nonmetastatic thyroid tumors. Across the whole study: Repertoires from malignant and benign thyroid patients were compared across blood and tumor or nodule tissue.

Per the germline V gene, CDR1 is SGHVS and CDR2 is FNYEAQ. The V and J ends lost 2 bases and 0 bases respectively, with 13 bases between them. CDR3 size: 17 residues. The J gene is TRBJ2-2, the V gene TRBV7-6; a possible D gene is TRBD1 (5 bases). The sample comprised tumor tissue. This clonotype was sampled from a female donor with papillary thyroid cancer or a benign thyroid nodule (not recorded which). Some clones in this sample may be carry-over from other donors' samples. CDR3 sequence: CASSLTQQVPNTGELFF. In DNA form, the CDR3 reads TGTGCCAGCAGCTTAACCCAACAGGTCCCGAACACCGGGGAGCTGTTTTTT. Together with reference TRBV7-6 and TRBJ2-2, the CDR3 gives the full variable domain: GAGVSQSPRYKVTKRGQDVALRCDPISGHVSLYWYRQALGQGPEFLTYFNYEAQQDKSGLPNDRFSAERPEGSISTLTIQRTEQRDSAMYRCASSLTQQVPNTGELFFGEGSRLTVL.